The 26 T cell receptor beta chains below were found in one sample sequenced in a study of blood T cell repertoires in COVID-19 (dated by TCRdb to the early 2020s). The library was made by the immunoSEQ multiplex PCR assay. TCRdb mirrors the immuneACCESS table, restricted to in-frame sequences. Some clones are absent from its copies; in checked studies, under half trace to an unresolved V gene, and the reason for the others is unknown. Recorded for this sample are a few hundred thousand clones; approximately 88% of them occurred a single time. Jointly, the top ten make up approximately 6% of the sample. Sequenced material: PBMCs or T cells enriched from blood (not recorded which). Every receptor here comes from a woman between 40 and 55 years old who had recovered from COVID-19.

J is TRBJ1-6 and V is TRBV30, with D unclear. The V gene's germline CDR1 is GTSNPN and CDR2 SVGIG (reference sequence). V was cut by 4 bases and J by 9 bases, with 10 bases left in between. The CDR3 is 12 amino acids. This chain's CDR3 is CAWTYQLSPLHF. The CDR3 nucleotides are TGTGCCTGGACTTACCAACTTTCACCCCTCCACTTT.

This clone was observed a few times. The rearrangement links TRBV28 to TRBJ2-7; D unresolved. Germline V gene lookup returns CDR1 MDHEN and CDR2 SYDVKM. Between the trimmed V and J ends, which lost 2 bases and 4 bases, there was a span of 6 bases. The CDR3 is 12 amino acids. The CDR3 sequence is CASSLKAYEQYF. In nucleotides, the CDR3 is TGTGCCAGCAGTTTAAAAGCGTACGAGCAGTACTTC.

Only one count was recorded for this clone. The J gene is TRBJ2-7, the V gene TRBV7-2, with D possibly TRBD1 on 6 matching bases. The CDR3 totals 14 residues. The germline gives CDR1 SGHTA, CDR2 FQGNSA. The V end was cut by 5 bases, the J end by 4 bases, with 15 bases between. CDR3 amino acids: CASSPSGVRYEQYF. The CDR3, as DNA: TGTGCCAGCAGCCCATCAGGGGTACGTTACGAGCAGTACTTC. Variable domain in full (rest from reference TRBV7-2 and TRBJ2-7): GAGVSQSPSNKVTEKGKDVELRCDPISGHTALYWYRQSLGQGLEFLIYFQGNSAPDKSGLPSDRFSAERTGGSVSTLTIQRTQQEDSAVYLCASSPSGVRYEQYFGPGTRLTVT.

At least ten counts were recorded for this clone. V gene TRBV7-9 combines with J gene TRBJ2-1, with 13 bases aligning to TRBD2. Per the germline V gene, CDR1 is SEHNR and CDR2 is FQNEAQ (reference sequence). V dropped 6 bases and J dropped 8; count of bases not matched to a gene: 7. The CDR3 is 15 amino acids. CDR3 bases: TGTGCCAGCAGTGGACTAGCGGGAGATACCGATGAGCAGTTCTTC. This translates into CASSGLAGDTDEQFF.

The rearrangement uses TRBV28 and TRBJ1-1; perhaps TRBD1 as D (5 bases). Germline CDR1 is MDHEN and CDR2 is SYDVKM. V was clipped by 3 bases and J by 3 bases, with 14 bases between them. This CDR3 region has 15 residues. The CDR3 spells CASSFPGVKDTEAFF. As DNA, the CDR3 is TGTGCCAGCAGTTTTCCGGGGGTGAAAGACACTGAAGCTTTCTTT. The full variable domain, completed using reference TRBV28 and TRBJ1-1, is DVKVTQSSRYLVKRTGEKVFLECVQDMDHENMFWYRQDPGLGLRLIYFSYDVKMKEKGDIPEGYSVSREKKERFSLILESASTNQTSMYLCASSFPGVKDTEAFFGQGTRLTVV.

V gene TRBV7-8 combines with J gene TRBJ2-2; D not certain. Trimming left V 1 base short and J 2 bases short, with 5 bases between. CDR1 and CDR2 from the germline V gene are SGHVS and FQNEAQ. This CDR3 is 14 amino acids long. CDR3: CASSLGHNTGELFF. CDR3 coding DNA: TGTGCCAGCAGCTTAGGACATAACACCGGGGAGCTGTTTTTT.

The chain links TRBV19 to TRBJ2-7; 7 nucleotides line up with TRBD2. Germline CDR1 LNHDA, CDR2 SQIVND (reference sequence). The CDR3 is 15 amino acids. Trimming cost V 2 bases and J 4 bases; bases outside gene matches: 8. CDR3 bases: TGTGCCAGTAGTATAACGTCGGGAGGAGGGTACGAGCAGTACTTC. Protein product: CASSITSGGGYEQYF.

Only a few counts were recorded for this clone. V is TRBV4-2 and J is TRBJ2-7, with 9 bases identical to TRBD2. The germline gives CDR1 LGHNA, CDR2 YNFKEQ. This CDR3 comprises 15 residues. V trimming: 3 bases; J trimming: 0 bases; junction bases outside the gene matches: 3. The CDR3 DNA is TGTGCCAGCAGCCATTCTAGCGGGAACTCCTACGAGCAGTACTTC. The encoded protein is CASSHSSGNSYEQYF.

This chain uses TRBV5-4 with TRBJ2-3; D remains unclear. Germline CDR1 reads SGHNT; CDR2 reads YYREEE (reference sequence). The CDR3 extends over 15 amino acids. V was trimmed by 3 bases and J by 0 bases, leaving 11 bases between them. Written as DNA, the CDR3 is TGTGCCAGCAGCTCCCCCTCGCGGAGCACAGATACGCAGTATTTT. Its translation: CASSSPSRSTDTQYF.

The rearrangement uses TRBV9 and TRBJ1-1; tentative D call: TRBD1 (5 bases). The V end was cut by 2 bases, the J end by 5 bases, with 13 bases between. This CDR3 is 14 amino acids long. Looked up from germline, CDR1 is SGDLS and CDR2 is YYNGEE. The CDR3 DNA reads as TGTGCCAGCAGCGTCGGTCCGGAGGGGACTGAAGCTTTCTTT. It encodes CASSVGPEGTEAFF.

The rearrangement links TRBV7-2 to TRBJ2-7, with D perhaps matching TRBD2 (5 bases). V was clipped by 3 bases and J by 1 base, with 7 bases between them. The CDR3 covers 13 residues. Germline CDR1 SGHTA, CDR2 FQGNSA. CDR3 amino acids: CASSLDFSYEQYF. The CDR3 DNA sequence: TGTGCCAGCAGCTTGGACTTTTCCTACGAGCAGTACTTC.

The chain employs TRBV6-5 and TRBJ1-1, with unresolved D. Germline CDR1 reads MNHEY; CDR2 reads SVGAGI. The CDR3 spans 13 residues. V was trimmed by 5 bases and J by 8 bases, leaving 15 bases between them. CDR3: CASSPDIAGEAFF. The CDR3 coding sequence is TGTGCCAGCAGTCCAGACATTGCGGGGGAAGCTTTCTTT.

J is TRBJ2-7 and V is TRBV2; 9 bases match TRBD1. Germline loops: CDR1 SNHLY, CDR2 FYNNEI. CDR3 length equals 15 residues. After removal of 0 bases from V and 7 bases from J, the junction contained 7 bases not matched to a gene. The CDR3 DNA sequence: TGTGCCAGCAGTGAAGCGCAGGGACAGGGAAAGGAGCAGTACTTC. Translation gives CASSEAQGQGKEQYF.

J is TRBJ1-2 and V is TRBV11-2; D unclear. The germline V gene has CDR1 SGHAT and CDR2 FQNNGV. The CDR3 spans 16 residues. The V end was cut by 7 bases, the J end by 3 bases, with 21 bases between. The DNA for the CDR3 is TGTGCCAGCACCCGCCGGCCGATTGGAGGGCACTATGGCTACACCTTC. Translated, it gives CASTRRPIGGHYGYTF.

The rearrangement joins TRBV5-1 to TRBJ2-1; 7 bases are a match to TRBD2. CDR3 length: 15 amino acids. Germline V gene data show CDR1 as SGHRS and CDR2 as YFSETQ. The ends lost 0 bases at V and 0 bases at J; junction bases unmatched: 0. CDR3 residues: CASSLGLASYNEQFF. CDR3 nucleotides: TGCGCCAGCAGCTTGGGACTAGCCTCCTACAATGAGCAGTTCTTC.

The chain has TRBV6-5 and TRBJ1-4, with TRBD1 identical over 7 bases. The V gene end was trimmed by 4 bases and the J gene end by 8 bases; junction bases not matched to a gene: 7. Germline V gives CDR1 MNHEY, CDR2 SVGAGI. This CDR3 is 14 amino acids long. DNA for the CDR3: TGTGCCAGCAGTTGGGGTGCGGACAGGGAAAAACTGTTTTTT. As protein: CASSWGADREKLFF.

DNA for the CDR3: TGCGCCAGCAGCTTGGCCGAACAGGGGATTAGTAATGAAAAACTGTTTTTT. Protein product: CASSLAEQGISNEKLFF. The V and J genes are TRBV5-1 and TRBJ1-4, with 7 positions matching TRBD1. Unmatched junction bases numbered 9, after V lost 0 bases and J lost 4 bases. The CDR3 runs 17 residues. Germline V CDR1 and CDR2: SGHRS, YFSETQ.

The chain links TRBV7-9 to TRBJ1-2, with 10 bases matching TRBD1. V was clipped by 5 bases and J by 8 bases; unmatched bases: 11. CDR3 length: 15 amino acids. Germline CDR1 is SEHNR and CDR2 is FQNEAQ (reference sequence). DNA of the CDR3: TGTGCCAGCAGCCCCCCCACGGGGACAGGGGTCGGCTACACCTTC. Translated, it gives CASSPPTGTGVGYTF.

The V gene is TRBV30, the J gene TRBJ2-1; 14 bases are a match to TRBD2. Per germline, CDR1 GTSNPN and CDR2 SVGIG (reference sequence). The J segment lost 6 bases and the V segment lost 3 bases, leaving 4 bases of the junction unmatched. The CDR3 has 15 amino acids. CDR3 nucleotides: TGTGCCTGGAGGGGACTAGCGGGAGATAGCAATGAGCAGTTCTTC. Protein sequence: CAWRGLAGDSNEQFF.

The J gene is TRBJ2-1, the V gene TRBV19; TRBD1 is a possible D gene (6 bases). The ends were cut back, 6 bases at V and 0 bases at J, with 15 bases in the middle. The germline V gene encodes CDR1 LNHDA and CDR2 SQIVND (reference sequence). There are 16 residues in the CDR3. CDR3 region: CASSGQRLFSYNEQFF. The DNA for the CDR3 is TGTGCCAGTAGCGGACAGAGACTCTTCTCCTACAATGAGCAGTTCTTC.

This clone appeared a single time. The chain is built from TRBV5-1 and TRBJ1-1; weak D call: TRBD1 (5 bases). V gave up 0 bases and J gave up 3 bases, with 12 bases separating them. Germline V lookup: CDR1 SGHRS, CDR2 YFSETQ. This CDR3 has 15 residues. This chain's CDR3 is CASSLAPGPDTEAFF. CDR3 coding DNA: TGCGCCAGCAGCTTGGCTCCAGGGCCGGACACTGAAGCTTTCTTT.

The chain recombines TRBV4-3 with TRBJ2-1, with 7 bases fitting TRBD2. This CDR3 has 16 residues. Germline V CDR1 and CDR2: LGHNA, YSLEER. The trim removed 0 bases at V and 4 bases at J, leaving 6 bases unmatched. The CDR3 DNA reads TGCGCCAGCAGCCAAGATCCGGGGGAGGGATACAATGAGCAGTTCTTC. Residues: CASSQDPGEGYNEQFF.

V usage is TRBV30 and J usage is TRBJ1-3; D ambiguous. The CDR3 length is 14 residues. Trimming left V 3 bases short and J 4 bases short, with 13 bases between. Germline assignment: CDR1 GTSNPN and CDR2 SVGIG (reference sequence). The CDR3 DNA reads TGTGCCTGGAGAGTATGGACTGTAGGAAACACCATATATTTT. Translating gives CAWRVWTVGNTIYF.

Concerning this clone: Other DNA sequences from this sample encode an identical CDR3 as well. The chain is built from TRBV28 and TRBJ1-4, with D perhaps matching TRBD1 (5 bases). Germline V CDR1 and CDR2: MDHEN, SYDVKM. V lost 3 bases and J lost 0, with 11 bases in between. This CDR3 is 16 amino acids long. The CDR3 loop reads CASSLAGTATNEKLFF. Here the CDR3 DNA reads TGTGCCAGCAGTTTGGCGGGGACGGCAACTAATGAAAAACTGTTTTTT.

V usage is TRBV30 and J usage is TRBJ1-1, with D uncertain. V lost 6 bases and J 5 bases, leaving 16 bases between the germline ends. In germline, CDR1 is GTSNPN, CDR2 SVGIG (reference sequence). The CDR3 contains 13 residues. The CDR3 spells CACAPGMRTEAFF. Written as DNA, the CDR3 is TGTGCCTGCGCGCCGGGGATGAGAACTGAAGCTTTCTTT. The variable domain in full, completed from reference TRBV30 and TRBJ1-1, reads SQTIHQWPATLVQPVGSPLSLECTVEGTSNPNLYWYRQAAGRGLQLLFYSVGIGQISSEVPQNLSASRPQDRQFILSSKKLLLSDSGFYLCACAPGMRTEAFFGQGTRLTVV.

The chain's CDR3 is CASSPTGASSYNSPLHF. DNA of the CDR3: TGTGCCAGCAGCCCGACAGGGGCAAGCTCCTATAATTCACCCCTCCACTTT. The rearrangement links TRBV7-9 to TRBJ1-6; TRBD1 agrees at 8 bases. The junction had 6 bases not matched to a gene; V was cut back by 5 bases and J by 0 bases. The CDR3 extends over 17 amino acids. Germline CDR1 is SEHNR and CDR2 is FQNEAQ (reference sequence).